The clone carrying this TCR beta chain was observed a handful of times. This entry belongs to a study of blood T cell repertoires in COVID-19. In the study overall: Specimens from acute and convalescent COVID-19 originated in the United States, Italy and Spain. Sources were T cells, B-cell-depleted T cells, or PBMCs; the material itself was cDNA or gDNA.

The cohort comprised adults aged about 18 to 90 years residing in some 24 US areas. The CDR3 covers 13 residues. Germline V gene data show CDR1 as KGHSH and CDR2 as LQKENI. V shed 2 bases and J 7 bases; nucleotides not matched to a gene: 0. Authors' analysis steps: Amplifying reference gene primers gave estimates of nucleated cell counts. Generated by immunoSEQ multiplex PCR, the TCRdb table keeps only in-frame clones and is missing some. V and J calls and clone size follow that table, whereas D and trimming were derived from the DNA. The sample yields fewer than 500,000 clones, 75% to 90% seen once. The specimen sequenced was PBMCs or T cells enriched from blood (not recorded which). The receptor was derived from a woman younger than 35 who had recovered from COVID-19. The genes are TRBV18 and TRBJ1-4; 8 bases fit TRBD1. CDR3 bases: TGTGCCAGCTCACCAGGGACAGGTGAAAAACTGTTTTTT. Translation gives CASSPGTGEKLFF.